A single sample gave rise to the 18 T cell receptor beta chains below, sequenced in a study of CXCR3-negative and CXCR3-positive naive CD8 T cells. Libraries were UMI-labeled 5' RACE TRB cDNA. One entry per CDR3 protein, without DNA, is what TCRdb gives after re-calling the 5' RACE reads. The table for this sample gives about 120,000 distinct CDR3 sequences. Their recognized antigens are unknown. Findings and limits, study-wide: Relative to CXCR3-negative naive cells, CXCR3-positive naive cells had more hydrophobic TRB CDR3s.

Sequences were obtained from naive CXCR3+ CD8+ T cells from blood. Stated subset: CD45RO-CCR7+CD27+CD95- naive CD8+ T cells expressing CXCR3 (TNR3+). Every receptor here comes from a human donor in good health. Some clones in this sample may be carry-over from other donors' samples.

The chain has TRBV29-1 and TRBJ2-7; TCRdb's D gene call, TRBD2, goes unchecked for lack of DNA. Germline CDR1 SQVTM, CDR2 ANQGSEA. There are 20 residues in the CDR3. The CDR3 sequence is CSVSRPEKSDPSGTPYEQYF.

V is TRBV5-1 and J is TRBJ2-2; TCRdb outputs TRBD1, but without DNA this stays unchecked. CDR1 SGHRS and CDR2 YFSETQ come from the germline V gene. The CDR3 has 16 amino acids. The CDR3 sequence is CASRLDRGMSTGELFF.

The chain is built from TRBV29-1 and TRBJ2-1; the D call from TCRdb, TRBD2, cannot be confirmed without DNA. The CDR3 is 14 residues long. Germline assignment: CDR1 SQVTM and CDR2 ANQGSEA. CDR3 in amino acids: CSVEWTSGHNEQFF.

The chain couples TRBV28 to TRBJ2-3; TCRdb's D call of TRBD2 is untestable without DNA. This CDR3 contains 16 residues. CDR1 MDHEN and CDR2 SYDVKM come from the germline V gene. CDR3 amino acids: CASSLWASGGTDTQYF. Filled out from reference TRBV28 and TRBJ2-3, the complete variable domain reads DVKVTQSSRYLVKRTGEKVFLECVQDMDHENMFWYRQDPGLGLRLIYFSYDVKMKEKGDIPEGYSVSREKKERFSLILESASTNQTSMYLCASSLWASGGTDTQYFGPGTRLTVL.

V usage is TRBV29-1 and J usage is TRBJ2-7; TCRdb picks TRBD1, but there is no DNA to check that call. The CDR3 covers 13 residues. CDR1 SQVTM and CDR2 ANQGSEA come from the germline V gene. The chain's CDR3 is CSVEEDNSYEQYF.

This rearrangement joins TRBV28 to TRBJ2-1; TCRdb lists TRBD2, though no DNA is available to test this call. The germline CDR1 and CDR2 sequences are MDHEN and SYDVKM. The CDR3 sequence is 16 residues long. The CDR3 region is CASSLAASETYNEQFF.

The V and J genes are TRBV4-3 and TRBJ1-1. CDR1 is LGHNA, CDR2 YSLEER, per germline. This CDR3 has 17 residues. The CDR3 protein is CASSQSRRTLMNTEAFF.

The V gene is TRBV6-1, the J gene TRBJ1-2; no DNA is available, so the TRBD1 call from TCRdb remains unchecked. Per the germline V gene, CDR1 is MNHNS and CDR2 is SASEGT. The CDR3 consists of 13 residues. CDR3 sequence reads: CASPGHRNYGYTF.

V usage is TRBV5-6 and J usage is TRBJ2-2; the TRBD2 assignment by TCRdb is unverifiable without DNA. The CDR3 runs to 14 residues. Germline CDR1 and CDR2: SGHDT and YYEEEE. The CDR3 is CASAVAGITGELFF.

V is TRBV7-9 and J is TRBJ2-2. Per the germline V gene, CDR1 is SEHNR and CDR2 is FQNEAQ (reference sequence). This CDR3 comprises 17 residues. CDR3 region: CASSFPDPKTNTGELFF.

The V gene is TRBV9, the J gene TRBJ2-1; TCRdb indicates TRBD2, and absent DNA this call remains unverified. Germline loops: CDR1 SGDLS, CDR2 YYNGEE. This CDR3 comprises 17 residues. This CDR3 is CASSEGLAPSSYNEQFF.

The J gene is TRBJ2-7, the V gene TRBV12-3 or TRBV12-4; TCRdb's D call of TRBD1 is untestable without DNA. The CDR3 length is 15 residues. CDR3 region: CASSLFGQGWYEQYF.

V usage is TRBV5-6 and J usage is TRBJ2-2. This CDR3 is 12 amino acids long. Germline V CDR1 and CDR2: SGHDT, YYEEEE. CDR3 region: CASSLEPGELFF.

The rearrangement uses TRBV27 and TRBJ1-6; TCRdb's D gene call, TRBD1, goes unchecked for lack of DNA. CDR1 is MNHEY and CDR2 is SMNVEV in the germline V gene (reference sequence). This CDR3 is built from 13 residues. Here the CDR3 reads CASSLQGGSPLHF.

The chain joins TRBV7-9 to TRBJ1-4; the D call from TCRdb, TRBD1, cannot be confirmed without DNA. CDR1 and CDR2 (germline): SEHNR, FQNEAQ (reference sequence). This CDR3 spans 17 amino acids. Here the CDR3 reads CASSSGQGARGTEKLFF.

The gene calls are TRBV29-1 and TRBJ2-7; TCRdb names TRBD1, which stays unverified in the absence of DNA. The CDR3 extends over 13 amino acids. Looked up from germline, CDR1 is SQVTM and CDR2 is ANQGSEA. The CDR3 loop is CSFLGQGGYEQYF.

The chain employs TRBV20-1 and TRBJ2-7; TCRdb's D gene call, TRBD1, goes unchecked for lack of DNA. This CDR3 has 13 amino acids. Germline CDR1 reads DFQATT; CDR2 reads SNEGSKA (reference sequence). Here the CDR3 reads CSAQGVRRYEQYF.

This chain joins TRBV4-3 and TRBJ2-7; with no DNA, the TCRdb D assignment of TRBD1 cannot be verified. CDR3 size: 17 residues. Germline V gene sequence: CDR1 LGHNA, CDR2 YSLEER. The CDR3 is CASSQDAYGLGAYEQYF.